The 20 T cell receptor beta chains in this list originate from one sample, sequenced in a study of T cells in localized non-small cell lung cancer. The repertoire was sequenced with immunoSEQ multiplex PCR; TCRdb's copy has only in-frame clones and lacks some. The top ten hold over 0.95% of the sample, which has roughly 24,000 clones, 85% to 90% seen once. Sequences were derived from peripheral blood, sampled before any cancer treatment. The receptors were gathered from a woman aged 35-75 years with stage I lung adenocarcinoma.

CDR3 nucleotides: TGTGCCAGCAGCGTGGGGTTGGGACTACTTACTAAGGGGGCTTTCTTT. Protein product: CASSVGLGLLTKGAFF. The chain combines TRBV9 with TRBJ1-1, with a weak D call TRBD1 (5 bases). Looked up from germline, CDR1 is SGDLS and CDR2 is YYNGEE. Trimming took off 2 bases at V and 11 bases at J, with 25 bases between the two ends. The CDR3 contains 16 residues.

V usage is TRBV11-1 and J usage is TRBJ2-1, with D perhaps matching TRBD1 (5 bases). Trimming shortened V by 1 base and J by 4 bases, and 14 bases separated the two germline ends. The CDR3 totals 16 residues. Germline values: CDR1 SGHAT, CDR2 FQDESV (reference sequence). The CDR3 DNA sequence: TGTGCCAGCAGCTTAGTGAGTTTTGACAGATACAATGAGCAGTTCTTC. Encoded protein: CASSLVSFDRYNEQFF.

V and J are TRBV9 and TRBJ2-5, with D unclear. This CDR3 region has 14 residues. Germline loops: CDR1 SGDLS, CDR2 YYNGEE. V was clipped by 2 bases and J by 1 base, with 9 bases between them. DNA for the CDR3: TGTGCCAGCAGCGTTAGTAGCACCCAAGAGACCCAGTACTTC. This translates into CASSVSSTQETQYF.

The gene calls are TRBV6-4 and TRBJ1-2; D is undetermined. Trimming took 6 bases from V and 14 from J, leaving 7 bases between them. CDR3 length: 8 residues. Germline V gene data show CDR1 as MRHNA and CDR2 as SNTAGT. CDR3 amino acids: CASSAFTF. The DNA for the CDR3 is TGTGCCAGCAGCGCCTTTACCTTC.

The V and J genes are TRBV9 and TRBJ2-1; TRBD2 might be the D (6 bases). Germline assignment: CDR1 SGDLS and CDR2 YYNGEE. The ends were cut back, 0 bases at V and 0 bases at J, with 16 bases in the middle. There are 18 residues in the CDR3. CDR3 region: CASSVGLSSAASYNEQFF. The CDR3 DNA follows: TGTGCCAGCAGCGTAGGTTTGTCTAGCGCAGCCTCCTACAATGAGCAGTTCTTC.

The chain couples TRBV14 to TRBJ1-5, with D uncertain. CDR1 is SGHDN and CDR2 is FVKESK in the germline V gene. This CDR3 has 14 residues. The germline V and J ends were trimmed by 4 bases and 4 bases, with 11 bases remaining between them. CDR3 bases: TGTGCCAGCAGCCGAGGACCGGAAAATCAGCCCCAGCATTTT. Translation gives CASSRGPENQPQHF.

The chain has TRBV6-5 and TRBJ2-3, with D possibly matching TRBD1 (6 bases). The CDR3 covers 15 residues. The germline V and J ends were trimmed by 2 bases and 8 bases, with 17 bases remaining between them. Germline CDR1 is MNHEY and CDR2 is SVGAGI. CDR3 sequence reads: CASSYGGLAASTQYF. Here the CDR3 DNA reads TGTGCCAGCAGTTACGGGGGCCTCGCCGCCAGTACGCAGTATTTT.

This chain connects TRBV7-2 to TRBJ1-1; D unclear. Germline V gene sequence: CDR1 SGHTA, CDR2 FQGNSA. The CDR3 is 12 residues long. Trimming took 5 bases from V and 6 from J, leaving 10 bases between them. The CDR3 loop is CASSRGWAEAFF. CDR3 DNA: TGTGCCAGCAGCCGAGGGTGGGCTGAAGCTTTCTTT.

This clone was detected only a few times. The chain joins TRBV9 to TRBJ1-1; D possibly corresponds to TRBD1 (6 bases). Trimming shortened V by 4 bases and J by 6 bases, and 13 bases separated the two germline ends. CDR3 size: 13 residues. From germline, CDR1 is SGDLS and CDR2 YYNGEE. CDR3 DNA: TGTGCCAGCAGCTATTCAGGGGCCTCTGAAGCTTTCTTT. Translated: CASSYSGASEAFF.

The chain is built from TRBV7-2 and TRBJ2-7; 8 nucleotides agree with TRBD1. Unmatched junction bases numbered 3, after V lost 1 base and J lost 1 base. The CDR3 is 15 residues long. CDR1 is SGHTA, CDR2 FQGNSA, per germline. The CDR3 region is CASSLEGQESYEQYF. For the CDR3, the DNA is TGTGCCAGCAGCTTAGAGGGACAGGAGTCCTACGAGCAGTACTTC.

This chain links TRBV9 with TRBJ1-6; TRBD1 agrees at 12 bases. The CDR3 loop spans 16 amino acids. Germline V CDR1 and CDR2: SGDLS, YYNGEE. The V segment lost 0 bases and the J segment 10 bases; nucleotides outside the gene matches: 5. The CDR3 sequence is CASSVGGDRGQSPLHF. The CDR3 DNA sequence: TGTGCCAGCAGCGTAGGTGGGGACAGGGGGCAGTCACCCCTCCACTTT.

The rearrangement uses TRBV19 and TRBJ1-2; D is ambiguous. Germline assignment: CDR1 LNHDA and CDR2 SQIVND (reference sequence). The length of the CDR3 is 16 residues. Trimming pared 4 bases from V and 8 bases from J, leaving 23 bases between. Here the CDR3 DNA reads TGTGCCAGTAGTACGTCGACCGGGCCGTCTTCACTGGGCTACACCTTC. It yields the protein CASSTSTGPSSLGYTF.

This chain joins TRBV4-2 and TRBJ2-7; D is undetermined. This CDR3 has 12 residues. From germline, CDR1 is LGHNA and CDR2 YNFKEQ. Between the trimmed V and J ends, which lost 0 bases and 5 bases, there was a span of 5 bases. The CDR3 bases are TGTGCCAGCAGCCAAGATTCCCACGAGCAGTACTTC. This gives the protein CASSQDSHEQYF.

The chain has TRBV2 and TRBJ1-5; 10 bases match TRBD1. CDR3 length: 16 amino acids. Per the germline V gene, CDR1 is SNHLY and CDR2 is FYNNEI. J was trimmed by 6 bases and V by 7 bases; bases with no gene match: 12. The CDR3 region is CASTLSGTGVGQPQHF. The DNA for the CDR3 is TGTGCCAGCACCTTGTCCGGGACAGGGGTCGGTCAGCCCCAGCATTTT.

The chain is built from TRBV27 and TRBJ2-7; the D gene is possibly TRBD1 (5 bases). Germline CDR1 and CDR2: MNHEY and SMNVEV (reference sequence). V gave up 2 bases and J gave up 6 bases, with 11 bases separating them. This CDR3 region has 13 residues. CDR3 in DNA: TGTGCCAGCAGTTTAGGGCCCAGGGCCGAGCAGTACTTC. Protein: CASSLGPRAEQYF.

The chain couples TRBV7-6 to TRBJ1-1; D might be TRBD1 (5 bases). Germline V CDR1 and CDR2: SGHVS, FNYEAQ. Trimming shortened V by 4 bases and J by 1 base, and 16 bases separated the two germline ends. The CDR3 is made up of 16 amino acids. CDR3 DNA: TGTGCCAGCAGCTCACAAAGCCGGGACGGGAACACTGAAGCTTTCTTT. Its protein product is CASSSQSRDGNTEAFF.

The chain combines TRBV5-1 with TRBJ2-7; TRBD2 is a possible D gene (7 bases). The CDR3 is 14 amino acids. The V end was cut by 0 bases, the J end by 7 bases, with 14 bases between. Germline loops: CDR1 SGHRS, CDR2 YFSETQ. Here the CDR3 reads CASSLGQGGGEQYF. In nucleotides, the CDR3 is TGCGCCAGCAGCTTGGGGCAGGGAGGGGGTGAGCAGTACTTC.

The chain carries TRBV6-5 and TRBJ1-5, with 7 nucleotides matching TRBD1. The CDR3 runs 13 residues. Germline CDR1 MNHEY, CDR2 SVGAGI. Trimming cost V 6 bases and J 9 bases; bases outside gene matches: 8. CDR3 amino acids: CASSRDSIRPQHF. CDR3 in DNA: TGTGCCAGCAGCCGGGACAGCATCAGGCCCCAGCATTTT.

Here the CDR3 reads CASRYGTVEKLFF. The CDR3 DNA reads as TGTGCCAGCAGGTACGGGACAGTCGAAAAACTGTTTTTT. This chain joins TRBV2 and TRBJ1-4, with 7 nucleotides matching TRBD1. The CDR3 has 13 residues. Germline CDR1 is SNHLY and CDR2 is FYNNEI. J was trimmed by 8 bases and V by 6 bases; bases with no gene match: 6.

The rearrangement links TRBV6-5 to TRBJ1-2; 7 nucleotides agree with TRBD1. The length of the CDR3 is 13 residues. Germline lookup yields CDR1 MNHEY and CDR2 SVGAGI. After removal of 5 bases from V and 2 bases from J, the junction contained 2 bases not matched to a gene. Here the CDR3 reads CASSTQGNYGYTF. The CDR3 region has the DNA TGTGCCAGCAGTACACAGGGGAACTATGGCTACACCTTC.